This TCR beta chain appears in the sequencing data of a study of blood T cell repertoires in COVID-19. The V end lost 4 bases, the J end lost 8 bases, and 12 bases lay between the germline ends. This CDR3 has 13 amino acids. Germline CDR1 LNHNV, CDR2 YYDKDF (reference sequence). Clones were read by immunoSEQ multiplex PCR, and TCRdb kept only the in-frame ones, dropping some. The sample contains approximately 12,000 clones, around nine tenths of which appear only once. This TCR was recovered from a human donor in a cohort sampled during active COVID-19. This chain connects TRBV15 to TRBJ2-4, with D tentatively TRBD1 (5 bases). The sample taken for sequencing was peripheral blood. The CDR3 DNA reads TGTGCCACCAGCACCGGCGACAGTGACATTCAGTACTTC. This gives the protein CATSTGDSDIQYF.